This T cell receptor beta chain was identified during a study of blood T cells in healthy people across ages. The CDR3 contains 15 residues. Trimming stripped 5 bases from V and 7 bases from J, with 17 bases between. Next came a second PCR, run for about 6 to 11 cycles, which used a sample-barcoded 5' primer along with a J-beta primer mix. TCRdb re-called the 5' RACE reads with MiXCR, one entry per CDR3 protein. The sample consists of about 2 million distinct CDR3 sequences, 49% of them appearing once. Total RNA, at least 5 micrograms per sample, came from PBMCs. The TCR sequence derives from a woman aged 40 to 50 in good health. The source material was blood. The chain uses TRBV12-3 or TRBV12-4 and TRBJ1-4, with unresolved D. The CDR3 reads CASSVPAGGREKLFF. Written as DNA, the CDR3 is TGTGCCAGCAGTGTACCGGCGGGTGGGCGTGAAAAACTGTTTTTT.